A selection of T cell receptor beta chains follows, all from one sample in a study of blood T cell repertoires in COVID-19. Profiled with immunoSEQ multiplex PCR; TCRdb holds only in-frame clones, not every one. In the table there are around 150,000 clones, 76% of which are singletons. Material: peripheral blood. The origin of the receptors is an elderly woman with acute or convalescent COVID-19. The conserved cysteine and the conserved F or W are not part of the CDR3 here. Fields, in order: J gene, V gene, CDR3 protein.

TRBJ2-5 TRBV2 ASSEGQGIGTQY
TRBJ2-1 TRBV3-1/TRBV3-2 ASSQGTGILAGGDEQF
TRBJ1-1 TRBV6-2/TRBV6-3 ASSYSRDRATISMNTEAF
TRBJ1-2 TRBV5-5 ASSNSNYGYT
TRBJ2-7 TRBV16 ASSQSRALREQY
TRBJ1-5 TRBV6-6 ASSSTAPNQPQH
TRBJ1-3 TRBV9 ASSPLIRGRGNTIY
TRBJ1-2 TRBV4-2 ASSPLMGQGVGYT
TRBJ1-3 TRBV19 ASSIDGDYSGNTIY
TRBJ2-2 TRBV7-6 ASSPRTGAGELF
TRBJ1-5 TRBV3-1/TRBV3-2 ASSPTTGNQPQH
TRBJ1-4 TRBV27 ASSLRQATNEKLF
TRBJ2-7 TRBV4-3 ASSQKEGGTGYEQY
TRBJ1-1 TRBV6-5 ASSYIGTQGTEAF
TRBJ1-4 TRBV18 ASSPPAIGQHNEKLF
TRBJ2-3 TRBV5-1 ASSLEGETDTQY
TRBJ1-1 TRBV9 ASSVGDITNTEAF
TRBJ1-1 TRBV5-3 ARSLPRPEAF
TRBJ1-3 TRBV6-6 ASSYTMSGNTIY
TRBJ1-2 TRBV27 ATYVSPRQGQNYGYT
TRBJ1-1 TRBV14 ASSHVGARNTEAF
TRBJ1-1 TRBV7-2 ASSLNRDRGEAF
TRBJ1-5 TRBV7-9 ASSGQVSGLDNQPQH
TRBJ1-5 TRBV2 ASGAGKDQPQH
TRBJ1-6 TRBV7-2 ASSSEGGSPLH
TRBJ1-2 TRBV6-4 ATLSGGGGTYGYT
TRBJ2-5 TRBV7-2 ASSLGSGGVEETQY
TRBJ1-5 TRBV15 ATSREVYGNQPQH
TRBJ2-3 TRBV7-6 ASSLVSGGTDTQY
TRBJ2-1 TRBV12-3/TRBV12-4 ASSPGGEQF
TRBJ2-3 TRBV3-1/TRBV3-2 ASSHGTSGSVFRDTQY
TRBJ2-1 TRBV19 ASSFVTGGPRNEQF
TRBJ2-2 TRBV4-3 ASSQLAYTGELF
TRBJ1-2 TRBV6-5 ATTGWDNYGYT
TRBJ1-3 TRBV6-1 ASSEDRLPSGNTIY
TRBJ1-1 TRBV7-3 ASSRGGVTEAF
TRBJ2-3 TRBV6-5 ASSYSSGRTDTQY
TRBJ1-2 TRBV7-9 ASSFSRQTDGYT
TRBJ2-1 TRBV5-8 ASYRTGGTYNEQF
TRBJ2-7 TRBV5-8 ASSLVRGSGEQY
TRBJ2-7 TRBV6-6 ASRQGAPEQY
TRBJ1-5 TRBV9 ASSPSGDQPQH
TRBJ1-2 TRBV9 ASSGDRGQNYGYT
TRBJ1-3 TRBV30 AWSPSTESTQNTIY
TRBJ2-7 TRBV28 ASITGGSYEQY
TRBJ1-2 TRBV6-5 ASSYSGTGTIGYT
TRBJ2-1 TRBV27 ASSLWLANEQF
TRBJ1-2 TRBV7-6 ASSSSGQGDYGYT
TRBJ2-3 TRBV2 ASKGVFTTDTQY
TRBJ2-3 TRBV7-2 ASSLYTGGTDTQY
TRBJ1-1 TRBV5-4 ASSRGQVNTEAF
TRBJ1-5 TRBV6-2/TRBV6-3 ASSRRDRGEPQH
TRBJ1-5 TRBV6-2/TRBV6-3 ASSSDRAFNQPQH
TRBJ1-3 TRBV7-6 ASSPRETRFFSGNTIY
TRBJ2-3 TRBV2 ASSVRGSGTDTQY
TRBJ2-2 TRBV24-1 ATSDSGTSGSLNTGELF
TRBJ2-3 TRBV9 ASSTGSQATDTQY
TRBJ2-7 TRBV7-2 ASSLLRVGEQY
TRBJ2-1 TRBV15 ATSREGIAGDSYNEQF